The 5 T cell receptor delta chains listed next were all sequenced from one sample in a study of gamma-delta chains in newborns, infants, children. TCRdb reprocessed the reads using CATT. The data contain 8,000 or so delta-chain clones, 3% to 4% of them singletons. Input material: blood. Source of these receptors: a child who was a newborn, infant or young child, either healthy, febrile or measles-vaccinated (not recorded which).

This clone has just a few counts. This sequence may be a read error, since a much larger clone differs from it by one base. The V gene is TRDV2, the J gene TRDJ2, with a possible D match to TRDD3 (6 bases). The V end was cut by 3 bases, the J end by 0 bases, with 22 bases between. Germline lookup yields CDR1 GEAIGNYY and CDR2 EKD. The CDR3 sequence is 19 residues long. CDR3 in DNA: TGTGCCTGTGACGCCTTCTTTGGGGGTCTTTCAGCTTTGACAGCACAACTCTTCTTT. It yields the protein CACDAFFGGLSALTAQLFF.

With respect to this clone: A much larger clone differs by one base, so this may be a read error. This same CDR3 is encoded by further DNA sequences in the sample. The CDR3 loop is CACVLLGIGDKLIF. The CDR3 DNA follows: TGTGCCTGTGTCTTACTAGGGATTGGGGATAAACTCATCTTT. This chain links TRDV2 with TRDJ1; D possibly corresponds to TRDD3 (5 bases). This CDR3 is built from 14 residues. Trimming removed 5 bases at V and 5 bases at J, with 17 bases between. Germline V gives CDR1 GEAIGNYY, CDR2 EKD.

Only a few counts were recorded for this clone. TCRdb lists a protein that is different at residue 3 from the translated DNA; the protein given here uses the DNA translation. V is TRDV2 and J is TRDJ1; 8 nucleotides agree with TRDD3. The CDR3 loop spans 16 amino acids. Per the germline V gene, CDR1 is GEAIGNYY and CDR2 is EKD. The CDR3 sequence is CAWDSLLGAYTDKLIF. The CDR3 bases are TGTGCCTGGGACAGTCTACTGGGGGCTTACACCGATAAACTCATCTTT.

At least ten counts were recorded for this clone. The rearrangement joins TRDV2 to TRDJ3; 9 bases match TRDD3. J was trimmed by 0 bases and V by 4 bases; bases with no gene match: 9. Germline V gives CDR1 GEAIGNYY, CDR2 EKD. There are 19 residues in the CDR3. The CDR3 sequence is CACDSYWGTSSWDTRQMFF. The CDR3 DNA is TGTGCCTGTGATTCTTACTGGGGGACGAGCTCCTGGGACACCCGACAGATGTTTTTC.

Remarks on this clone: The same CDR3 also results from other DNA sequences found in this sample. The V call is TRDV2, the J call TRDJ3, with TRDD3 matching over 13 bases. The trim removed 2 bases at V and 1 base at J, leaving 7 bases unmatched. Germline V gene lookup returns CDR1 GEAIGNYY and CDR2 EKD. CDR3 size: 20 residues. Here the CDR3 DNA reads TGTGCCTGTGACAAAGTACTGGGGGATACGCGGTCCTGGGACACCCGACAGATGTTTTTC. Protein product: CACDKVLGDTRSWDTRQMFF.